The present TCR beta chain was sequenced within a study of CD8+CD57+ T cells in acquired aplastic anemia. Findings and limits, study-wide: The study found no significant CD8+ Simpson's diversity difference between patients and controls.

A word on this clonotype: What it binds is not known.

Both TCR beta VDJ combination and CDR3 sequence profiling were carried out. Genomic DNA was the template for this profiling. TCRdb processed the reads anew with MiXCR; each CDR3 protein has one entry. The table has around 210,000 distinct CDR3 sequences, 60% to 80% seen once. Patients selected for sequencing had displayed CD8+CD57+ cell expansion by flow cytometry. The sample consisted of sorted CD4+, CD8+, or CD8+CD57+ T cells (not recorded which) from PBMCs. This clonotype was sampled from a human donor with aplastic anemia.

The CDR3 coding sequence is TGTGCCAGTAGTATTGGGCAAGAGACAGATACGCAGTATTTT. This encodes CASSIGQETDTQYF. V is TRBV19 and J is TRBJ2-3; D is unresolved. The V gene lost 3 bases and the J gene lost 3 bases, with 10 bases spanning the gap. Germline CDR1 is LNHDA and CDR2 is SQIVND (reference sequence). The CDR3 totals 14 residues.